The source of this T cell receptor beta chain is a study of T-cell reconstitution after alpha-beta-depleted transplantation in children. This clonotype was counted only a few times. During its preparation, the TCRbeta library received unique molecular identifiers. TCRdb analysed the PCR reads with MiXCR anew, one entry per CDR3 protein. The sample includes approximately 170,000 distinct CDR3 sequences, around 10% of them seen just once. The V gene end was trimmed by 3 bases and the J gene end by 0 bases; junction bases not matched to a gene: 21. The CDR3 length is 22 residues. Sequences were derived from PBMCs, sampled before TCRalphabeta/CD19-depleted stem cell transplant. The chain has TRBV23-1 and TRBJ2-1, with 9 positions matching TRBD2. TRBV23-1 is treated as an ORF (open reading frame) with a function not yet certain. The clonotype comes from a boy aged 2 to 10 with acute myeloid leukemia, due to receive a stem cell transplant. The CDR3 nucleotides read TGCGCCAGCAGTCAGGGCGGGGGGACTAGCAAGCGTGGGCTTTACTCCTACAATGAGCAGTTCTTC. Translating it yields CASSQGGGTSKRGLYSYNEQFF.